The text below deals with one TCR beta chain. Its antigen is still unknown. These data originate in a study of cytomegalovirus exposure and HLA in healthy donors. Primers for the PCR totalled 60 Vbeta and 13 Jbeta. Assay: immunoSEQ multiplex PCR; the TCRdb copy retains only in-frame clones and omits some. The sample gives about 120,000 clones, roughly 10% of which show up once; just over 4.5% is in the top ten. The study, taken as a whole, reports: A link between a missense DCLRE1C variant and TCR beta V- and J-gene trimming emerged from a later analysis.

The source material was PBMCs. The receptor's source is a woman younger than 35 in good health and CMV-seropositive.

CDR3 sequence reads: CASRPLEIYEQYF. CDR3 sequence (DNA): TGTGCCAGCAGACCTCTGGAGATCTACGAGCAGTACTTC. The chain carries TRBV6-1 and TRBJ2-7, with D unclear. Germline-derived CDR1 and CDR2 are MNHNS and SASEGT. CDR3 size: 13 residues. V was shortened by 6 bases and J by 3 bases, with 12 bases between the two germline ends.